This TCR beta chain derives from a study of T cells in Graves' hyperthyroidism and ophthalmopathy. The CDR3 extends over 15 amino acids. Germline loops: CDR1 DFQATT, CDR2 SNEGSKA (reference sequence). J gave up 4 bases and V 4 bases, and 3 bases lay outside the gene matches. Source material for PBMCs was about 10 ml fresh peripheral blood. Researchers took RNA transcripts and amplified the TCR beta CDR3 regions from them. Carried out on the TCR CDR3, a first-round RT-PCR used the HTBI primer set. MiXCR, applied by TCRdb to the multiplex PCR reads, yields one record per CDR3 protein. This table holds a few hundred thousand distinct CDR3 sequences, about 16% found once. General study results and limits: Appearing also in blood were most of the thyroid clonotypes expanded above 0.001.

This clonotype was observed at least ten times. Its target is not known. Sequencing used blood. The sequence was collected from a middle-aged woman with Graves' ophthalmopathy. The J gene is TRBJ2-2, the V gene TRBV20-1; TRBD2 matches 13 bases. CDR3 sequence reads: CSATGLAGRTGELFF. The CDR3 coding sequence is TGCAGTGCTACGGGACTAGCGGGACGCACCGGGGAGCTGTTTTTT.